The present TCR beta chain was sequenced within a study of blood T cell repertoires in COVID-19. In the study overall: The analysed material was cDNA or gDNA that came from T cells, B-cell-depleted T cells, or PBMCs.

How the authors handled the data: Quantification of nucleated cells was approximated via reference gene primer amplification. Generated by immunoSEQ multiplex PCR, the TCRdb table keeps only in-frame clones and is missing some. The D gene and trimming were derived from the DNA, and the V and J assignments and clone size from that table. In the table there are some 140,000 clones, 80% to 85% of which are singletons. Individuals drawn from approximately 26 US areas were roughly 18 to 95 years old. Cohort assignment relied on participant-reported clinical history. Germline V gene sequence: CDR1 SNHLY, CDR2 FYNNEI. Trimming removed 3 bases from V and 4 bases from J; junction bases left unmatched: 1. The CDR3 length is 14 residues.

The sequenced sample was PBMCs or T cells enriched from blood (not recorded which). The V call is TRBV2, the J call TRBJ2-3; 10 bases are a match to TRBD1. The clonotype comes from a man in his forties with acute COVID-19. The CDR3 region is CASSEDRGADTQYF. The CDR3 coding sequence is TGTGCCAGCAGTGAGGACAGGGGGGCAGATACGCAGTATTTT.